Below are 6 T cell receptor beta chains sequenced from a single sample in a study of T cells after yellow fever vaccination. TCRdb processed the 5' RACE reads anew with MiXCR; each CDR3 protein has one entry. The sample gives 50,000 to 75,000 distinct CDR3 sequences, 5% to 6.5% of which show up once; roughly 31% is in the top ten. Specimen: PBMCs, either bulk or a sorted T-cell subset (CD4+, CD8+, memory, or dextramer-sorted; not recorded which), collected on the day of the yellow fever booster vaccination. These receptors all stem from a man between 18 and 29 years old who received the YFV17D yellow fever vaccine.

This clonotype was picked up a small number of times. The CDR3, as DNA: TGTGCCAGCACCCTACAGAGCGCAGAGACCCAGTACTTC. Residues: CASTLQSAETQYF. This sequence joins TRBV28 and TRBJ2-5, with unresolved D. V lost 7 bases to trimming and J lost 4 bases, with 13 bases between them. Germline V CDR1 and CDR2: MDHEN, SYDVKM. The CDR3 covers 13 residues.

The CDR3 protein is CASSQAPWGQGGFSDTQYF. CDR3 coding DNA: TGCGCCAGCAGCCAAGCACCTTGGGGACAGGGGGGCTTCAGCGATACGCAGTATTTT. J is TRBJ2-3 and V is TRBV4-1; 11 bases fit TRBD1. The V segment lost 1 base and the J segment 6 bases; nucleotides outside the gene matches: 15. Germline V gene lookup returns CDR1 MGHRA and CDR2 YSYEKL. CDR3 length: 19 amino acids.

This clonotype has only a few counts. The chain uses TRBV5-1 and TRBJ2-5; possible D gene TRBD1, 6 bases. Germline CDR1 reads SGHRS; CDR2 reads YFSETQ. CDR3 length equals 14 residues. V dropped 4 bases and J dropped 5 bases, with 15 bases sitting between them. CDR3 loop: CASSGDYRVETQYF. CDR3 sequence (DNA): TGCGCCAGCAGCGGGGATTACAGGGTGGAGACCCAGTACTTC. Full variable domain (remainder filled in from reference TRBV5-1 and TRBJ2-5): KAGVTQTPRYLIKTRGQQVTLSCSPISGHRSVSWYQQTPGQGLQFLFEYFSETQRNKGNFPGRFSGRQFSNSRSEMNVSTLELGDSALYLCASSGDYRVETQYFGPGTRLLVL.

This clonotype was seen ten or more times. The chain uses TRBV11-2 and TRBJ2-2; D may be TRBD2 (7 bases). V dropped 5 bases and J dropped 0 bases, with 13 bases sitting between them. Germline V lookup: CDR1 SGHAT, CDR2 FQNNGV. The CDR3 runs to 16 residues. The CDR3 nucleotides read TGTGCCAGCAGCGGGAGGGGGACATCGAACACCGGGGAGCTGTTTTTT. This codes for CASSGRGTSNTGELFF.

A few counts support this clonotype. The J gene is TRBJ1-1, the V gene TRBV11-2; TRBD1 is a possible D gene (6 bases). The CDR3 consists of 17 residues. Per germline, CDR1 SGHAT and CDR2 FQNNGV. V shed 2 bases and J shed 4 bases, with 20 bases lying between them. CDR3 nucleotide sequence: TGTGCCAGCAGCTTATCTCGGGACACAGGACCGAGCACTGAAGCTTTCTTT. It specifies CASSLSRDTGPSTEAFF.

The table lists this clonotype with a few counts. This chain joins TRBV5-6 and TRBJ1-6; D is unclear. CDR3 length: 15 residues. Germline V lookup: CDR1 SGHDT, CDR2 YYEEEE. V lost 5 bases, J lost 7 bases, and 16 bases lay in between. CDR3 nucleotides: TGTGCCAGCAGACGAGGTGCTGGATGGAATTCACCCCTCCACTTT. Amino acid sequence: CASRRGAGWNSPLHF.